The T cell receptor (beta chain) under discussion was sequenced for a study of T cell changes during pregnancy in multiple sclerosis. Produced via immunoSEQ multiplex PCR; TCRdb's table is partial and in-frame only. Among over 40,000 clones listed, about nine tenths were seen once. The ends lost 6 bases at V and 4 bases at J; junction bases unmatched: 13. CDR1 and CDR2 from the germline V gene are WSHSY and SAAADI. This CDR3 spans 17 amino acids. This material consisted of peripheral blood, taken in the second trimester of pregnancy. The receptor comes from a female donor in good health, enrolled as a control in a pregnancy study. The chain couples TRBV10-2 to TRBJ2-2, with 8 bases aligning to TRBD2. DNA of the CDR3: TGCGCCAGCAGGACTAGCGTCCCCCCCTCTGGCACCGGGGAGCTGTTTTTT. This gives the protein CASRTSVPPSGTGELFF.